This TCR beta chain was identified in a study of T cells in Graves' hyperthyroidism and ophthalmopathy. This CDR3 comprises 15 residues. Germline V CDR1 and CDR2: DFQATT, SNEGSKA (reference sequence). V dropped 1 base and J dropped 7; count of bases not matched to a gene: 5. Study-wide findings and caveats: Ophthalmopathy could be told apart from stable hyperthyroidism with a 13 V-J model. Most expanded thyroid clonotypes above 0.001 recurred in blood.

Researchers amplified the TCR beta CDR3 regions from RNA transcripts. HTBI primers drove first-round RT-PCR of the TCR CDR3. MiXCR was run by TCRdb on the multiplex PCR reads, yielding one entry per CDR3 protein. The sample comprises some 440,000 distinct CDR3 sequences, around a sixth of which are singletons, and around 7% rests with the top ten. On this clonotype itself: No antigen is known for it.

The chain has TRBV20-1 and TRBJ2-1, with 12 bases aligning to TRBD2. The origin of this receptor is a young woman with Graves' hyperthyroidism. The sequencing sample was made of blood. The CDR3 sequence is CSARGTSGKGNEQFF. DNA of the CDR3: TGCAGTGCTAGAGGGACTAGCGGGAAGGGAAATGAGCAGTTCTTC.